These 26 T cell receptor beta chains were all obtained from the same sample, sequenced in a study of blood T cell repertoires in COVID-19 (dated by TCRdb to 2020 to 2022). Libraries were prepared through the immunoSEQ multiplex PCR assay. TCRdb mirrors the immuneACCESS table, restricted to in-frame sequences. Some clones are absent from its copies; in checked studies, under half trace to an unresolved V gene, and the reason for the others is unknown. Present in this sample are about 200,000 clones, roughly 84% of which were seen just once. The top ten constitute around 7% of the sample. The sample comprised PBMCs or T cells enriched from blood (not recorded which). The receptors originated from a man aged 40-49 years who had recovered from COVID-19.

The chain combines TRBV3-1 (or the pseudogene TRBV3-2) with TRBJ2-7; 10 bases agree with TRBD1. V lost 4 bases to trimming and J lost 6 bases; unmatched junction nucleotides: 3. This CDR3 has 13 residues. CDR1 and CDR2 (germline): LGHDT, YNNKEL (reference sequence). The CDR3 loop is CASSRDRGSEQYF. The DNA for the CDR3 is TGTGCCAGCAGCCGGGACAGGGGAAGCGAGCAGTACTTC.

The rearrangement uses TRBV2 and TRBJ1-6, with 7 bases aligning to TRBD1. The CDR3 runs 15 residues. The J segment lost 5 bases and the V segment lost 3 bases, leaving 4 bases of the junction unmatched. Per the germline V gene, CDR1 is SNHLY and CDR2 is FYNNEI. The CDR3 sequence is CASSDRQGNNSPLHF. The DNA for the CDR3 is TGTGCCAGCAGTGATAGACAGGGTAATAATTCACCCCTCCACTTT. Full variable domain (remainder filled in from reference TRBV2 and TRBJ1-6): EPEVTQTPSHQVTQMGQEVILRCVPISNHLYFYWYRQILGQKVEFLVSFYNNEISEKSEIFDDQFSVERPDGSNFTLKIRSTKLEDSAMYFCASSDRQGNNSPLHFGNGTRLTVT.

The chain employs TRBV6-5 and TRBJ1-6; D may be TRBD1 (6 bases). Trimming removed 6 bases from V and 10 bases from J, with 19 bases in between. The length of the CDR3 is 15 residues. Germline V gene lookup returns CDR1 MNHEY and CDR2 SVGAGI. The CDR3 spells CASSGDMSQLSPLHF. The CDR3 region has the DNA TGTGCCAGCAGCGGGGACATGTCACAATTGTCACCCCTCCACTTT.

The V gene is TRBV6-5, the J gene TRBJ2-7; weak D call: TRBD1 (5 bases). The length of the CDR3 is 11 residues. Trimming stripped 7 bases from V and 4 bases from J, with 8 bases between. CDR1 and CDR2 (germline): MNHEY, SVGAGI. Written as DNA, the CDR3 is TGTGCCAGCACAAGGGGTTACGAGCAGTACTTC. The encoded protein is CASTRGYEQYF.

CDR3 sequence reads: CSARFGYRGGTEAFF. In DNA, the CDR3 is TGCAGCGCTCGGTTTGGGTACAGGGGAGGTACTGAAGCTTTCTTT. The rearrangement links TRBV29-1 to TRBJ1-1, with 7 bases fitting TRBD1. Germline V gives CDR1 SQVTM, CDR2 ANQGSEA. After removal of 7 bases from V and 5 bases from J, the junction contained 16 bases not matched to a gene. The CDR3 extends over 15 amino acids.

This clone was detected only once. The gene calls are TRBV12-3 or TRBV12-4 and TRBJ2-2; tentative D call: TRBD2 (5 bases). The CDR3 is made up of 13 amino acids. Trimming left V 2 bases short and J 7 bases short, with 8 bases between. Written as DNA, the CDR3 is TGTGCCAGCAGTTTAAGACGGGGCGGGGAGCTGTTTTTT. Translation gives CASSLRRGGELFF.

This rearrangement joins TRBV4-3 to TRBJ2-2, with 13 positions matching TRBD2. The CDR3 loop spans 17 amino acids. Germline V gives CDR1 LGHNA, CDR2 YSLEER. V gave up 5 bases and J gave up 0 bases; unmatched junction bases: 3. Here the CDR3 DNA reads TGCGCCAGCAGCTCACTAGCGGGGGGGCCGAACACCGGGGAGCTGTTTTTT. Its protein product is CASSSLAGGPNTGELFF.

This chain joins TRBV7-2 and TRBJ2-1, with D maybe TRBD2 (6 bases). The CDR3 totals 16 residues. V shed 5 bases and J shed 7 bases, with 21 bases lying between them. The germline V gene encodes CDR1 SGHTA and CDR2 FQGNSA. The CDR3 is CASSPVGSGPGNEQFF. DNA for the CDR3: TGTGCCAGCAGCCCCGTAGGTAGCGGCCCGGGGAATGAGCAGTTCTTC. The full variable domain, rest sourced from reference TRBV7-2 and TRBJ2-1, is GAGVSQSPSNKVTEKGKDVELRCDPISGHTALYWYRQSLGQGLEFLIYFQGNSAPDKSGLPSDRFSAERTGGSVSTLTIQRTQQEDSAVYLCASSPVGSGPGNEQFFGPGTRLTVL.

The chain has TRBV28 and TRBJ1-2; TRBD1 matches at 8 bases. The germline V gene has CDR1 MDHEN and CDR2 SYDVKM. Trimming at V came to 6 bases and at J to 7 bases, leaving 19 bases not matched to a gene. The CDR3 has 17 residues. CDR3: CASSPGTGVTGRGGYTF. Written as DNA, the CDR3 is TGTGCCAGCAGCCCCGGGACAGGAGTTACGGGACGAGGTGGCTACACCTTC.

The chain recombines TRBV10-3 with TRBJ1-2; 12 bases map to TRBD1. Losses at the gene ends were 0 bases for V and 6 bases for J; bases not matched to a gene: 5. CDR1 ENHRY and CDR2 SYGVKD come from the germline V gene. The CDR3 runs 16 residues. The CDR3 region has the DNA TGTGCCATCAGTGAGTCAGCCGGGACAGGGGGCAATGGCTACACCTTC. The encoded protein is CAISESAGTGGNGYTF.

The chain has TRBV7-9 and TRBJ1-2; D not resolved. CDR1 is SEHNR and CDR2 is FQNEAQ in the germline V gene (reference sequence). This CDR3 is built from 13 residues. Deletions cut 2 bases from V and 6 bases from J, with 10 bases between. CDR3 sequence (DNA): TGTGCCAGCAGCTTATATACGGGAGATGGCTACACCTTC. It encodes CASSLYTGDGYTF.

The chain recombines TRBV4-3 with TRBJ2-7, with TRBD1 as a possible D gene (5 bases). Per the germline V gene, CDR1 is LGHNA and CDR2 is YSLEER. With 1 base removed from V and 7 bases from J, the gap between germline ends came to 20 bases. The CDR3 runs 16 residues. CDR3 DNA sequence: TGCGCCAGCAGCCAAGCGGCAGGAAGGGGCACGGGTGAGCAGTACTTC. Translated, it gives CASSQAAGRGTGEQYF.

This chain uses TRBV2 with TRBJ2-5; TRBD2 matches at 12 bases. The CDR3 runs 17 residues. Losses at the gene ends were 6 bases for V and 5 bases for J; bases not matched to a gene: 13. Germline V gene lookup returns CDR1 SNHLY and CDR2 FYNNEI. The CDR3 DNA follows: TGTGCCAGCAGGGCCGGCAAGGGGCTAGCGGGAGGGGAGACCCAGTACTTC. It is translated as CASRAGKGLAGGETQYF.

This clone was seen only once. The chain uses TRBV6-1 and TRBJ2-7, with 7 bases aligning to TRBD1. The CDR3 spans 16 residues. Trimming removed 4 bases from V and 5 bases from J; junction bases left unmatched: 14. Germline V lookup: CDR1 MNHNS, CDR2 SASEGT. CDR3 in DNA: TGTGCCAGCAGTGTTTTAGGCGAGGGGGCGCAGGACGAGCAGTACTTC. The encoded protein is CASSVLGEGAQDEQYF.

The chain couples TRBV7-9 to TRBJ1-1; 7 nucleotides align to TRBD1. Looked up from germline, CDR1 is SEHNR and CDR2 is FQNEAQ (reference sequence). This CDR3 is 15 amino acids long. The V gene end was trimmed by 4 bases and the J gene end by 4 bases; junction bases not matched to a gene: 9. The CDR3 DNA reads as TGTGCCAGCAGCTCCCTTAGGGGACAGACCACTGAAGCTTTCTTT. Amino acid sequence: CASSSLRGQTTEAFF.

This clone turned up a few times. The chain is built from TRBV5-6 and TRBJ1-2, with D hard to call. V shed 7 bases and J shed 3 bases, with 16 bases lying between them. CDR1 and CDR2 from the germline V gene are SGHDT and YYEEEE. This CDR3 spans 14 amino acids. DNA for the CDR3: TGTGCCAGCGGCTATTATAATCAGGACTATGGCTACACCTTC. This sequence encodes CASGYYNQDYGYTF.

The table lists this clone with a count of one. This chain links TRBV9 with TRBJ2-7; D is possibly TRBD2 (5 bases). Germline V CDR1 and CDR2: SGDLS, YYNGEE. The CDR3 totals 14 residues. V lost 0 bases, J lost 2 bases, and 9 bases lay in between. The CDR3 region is CASSVAGSTYEQYF. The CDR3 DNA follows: TGTGCCAGCAGCGTAGCTGGGAGCACCTACGAGCAGTACTTC.

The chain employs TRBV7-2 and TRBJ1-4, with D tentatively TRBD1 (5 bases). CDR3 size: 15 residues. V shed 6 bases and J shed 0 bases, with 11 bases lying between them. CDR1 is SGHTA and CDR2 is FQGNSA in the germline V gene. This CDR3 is CASSSRQPTNEKLFF. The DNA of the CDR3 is TGTGCCAGCAGTTCTCGACAGCCAACTAATGAAAAACTGTTTTTT.

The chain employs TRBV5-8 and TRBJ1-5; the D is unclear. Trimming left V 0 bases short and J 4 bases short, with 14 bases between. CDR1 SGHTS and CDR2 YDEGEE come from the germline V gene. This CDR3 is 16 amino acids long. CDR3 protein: CASSLEPAAVNQPQHF. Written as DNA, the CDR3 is TGTGCCAGCAGCTTGGAGCCCGCGGCAGTGAATCAGCCCCAGCATTTT.

The CDR3 here is CASSPTGNTEAFF. The CDR3 coding sequence is TGTGCCAGCAGCCCGACAGGGAACACTGAAGCTTTCTTT. V usage is TRBV9 and J usage is TRBJ1-1; a possible D gene is TRBD1 (6 bases). Trimming removed 4 bases from V and 1 base from J, with 8 bases in between. The CDR3 is 13 amino acids. Germline CDR1 SGDLS, CDR2 YYNGEE.

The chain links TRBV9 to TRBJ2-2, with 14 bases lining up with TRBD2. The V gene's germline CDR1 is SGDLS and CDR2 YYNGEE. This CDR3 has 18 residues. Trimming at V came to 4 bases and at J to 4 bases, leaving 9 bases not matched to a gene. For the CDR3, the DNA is TGTGCCAGCAGCCCGAGACTAGCGGGGGGGCCGGCCACCGGGGAGCTGTTTTTT. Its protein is CASSPRLAGGPATGELFF.

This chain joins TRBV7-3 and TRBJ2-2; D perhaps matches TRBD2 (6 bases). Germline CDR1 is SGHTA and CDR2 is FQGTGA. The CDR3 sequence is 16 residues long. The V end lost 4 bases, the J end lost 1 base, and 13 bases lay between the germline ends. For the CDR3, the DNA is TGTGCCAGCAGCTCCCGCGGGACCGTGAACACCGGGGAGCTGTTTTTT. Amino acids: CASSSRGTVNTGELFF.

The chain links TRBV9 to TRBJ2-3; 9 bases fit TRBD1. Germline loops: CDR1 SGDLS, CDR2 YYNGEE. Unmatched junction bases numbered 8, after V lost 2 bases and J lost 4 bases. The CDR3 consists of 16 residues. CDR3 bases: TGTGCCAGCAGCGTCTCCCCGGGACAGGGTGCAGATACGCAGTATTTT. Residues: CASSVSPGQGADTQYF.

CDR3 nucleotide sequence: TGTGCCAGCAGTTTTTTAGTACCCGGGAGAGGGGACTATGGCTACACCTTC. Amino acids: CASSFLVPGRGDYGYTF. The chain combines TRBV27 with TRBJ1-2, with D tentatively TRBD1 (5 bases). The CDR3 runs to 17 residues. Between the trimmed V and J ends, which lost 3 bases and 3 bases, there was a span of 20 bases. The germline V gene has CDR1 MNHEY and CDR2 SMNVEV (reference sequence).

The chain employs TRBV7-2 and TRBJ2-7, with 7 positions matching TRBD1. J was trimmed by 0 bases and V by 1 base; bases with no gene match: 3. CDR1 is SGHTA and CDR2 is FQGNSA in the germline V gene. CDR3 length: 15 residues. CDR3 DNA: TGTGCCAGCAGCTTAGGGGACAGAGTCTCCTACGAGCAGTACTTC. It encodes CASSLGDRVSYEQYF.

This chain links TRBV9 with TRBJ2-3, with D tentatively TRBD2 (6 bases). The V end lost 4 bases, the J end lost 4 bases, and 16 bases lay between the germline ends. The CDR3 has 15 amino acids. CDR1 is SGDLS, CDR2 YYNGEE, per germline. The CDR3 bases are TGTGCCAGCAGCTCTACTAGCAATCGGGCAGATACGCAGTATTTT. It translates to CASSSTSNRADTQYF.